This T cell receptor (beta chain) was identified during a study of human T cells and chemical hapten exposure (dated by TCRdb to about 2021). Study-level background: For sensitization, 2% DPC in acetone was applied to a roughly 2 cm by roughly 2 cm area of upper inner arm skin. Weekly therapeutic DPC doses were additionally applied to the scalp of patients throughout the roughly 25-week study period. Patch tests used Finn chambers with 0.01% DPC on the upper back, scored after 6 days by International Contact Dermatitis Research Group standards. Most of the patients in the cohort were female, and the cohort covered alopecia areata with under or over 50% scalp involvement, alopecia totalis and alopecia universalis. Libraries were combined into a pool for sequencing, and differences in TCR yield between samples came mainly from small differences in library volumes within the pool. This study followed changes in the peripheral blood TCR repertoire in vivo during primary and secondary sensitization of alopecia patients to the hapten diphenylcyclopropenone (DPC). Blood samples were taken from patients before sensitization (week 0) and then at 2, 6 and about 24 weeks after DPC sensitization. Blood for TCR sequencing was provided by twenty-nine alopecia patients at one to four time points (pre-sensitization, 2, 6 and 24 weeks).

Overall study results and their limits: Compared with pre-sensitization or healthy control sets, expanded TCRs formed significantly more large CDR3 similarity clusters, which is consistent with antigen-driven responses. Repeated subsampling changed both the strength of the expansion versus patch-test correlation and the threshold at which the correlation became significant. A positive correlation was found between the number of PT1 expanded TCRs and patch test score, with significance reached at thresholds 8, 16 and 32 but not 4. Alopecia, a presumed autoimmune disease, was present in all patients, so the immune response of the patients might differ from that of healthy individuals. The number of TCRs above 1 in 1000 frequency did not change with DPC sensitization; there was no evidence of global repertoire structure alterations.

The intended sense of this specimen's time point label: pre-sensitization, week 0. The treatment or condition label here, explained by the study, means: therapeutic diphenylcyclopropenone sensitization with weekly scalp DPC. Blood at each patch-test visit was drawn before the patch test was applied. Patients were considered eligible if aged 18 to 70, diagnosed with alopecia and deemed suitable for DPC therapy, and patients were excluded if pregnant. Total RNA was extracted from unfractionated whole blood that had been collected in Tempus Blood RNA tubes. Reading the germline V gene gives CDR1 MGHRA and CDR2 YSYEKL. The CDR3 has 14 amino acids, counting the end cysteine and phenylalanine. This entry keeps only the CDR3 DNA: 42 bases, framed from base 1. At the junction V is shortened by 1 base and J by 2 bases, with 8 bases in between. Receptor libraries were prepared by RACE. Sequencing used a NextSeq 500. During library preparation, unique molecular identifiers were attached to individual cDNA molecules so that TCRs could be counted quantitatively and reproducibly. For every blood RNA sample, sequencing covered both the TCR alpha and TCR beta chains. Processing in the source paper ran as follows. Samples had a median of roughly 98,000 TCRs, with a range from about 23,224 to 750,000. V, J and CDR3 annotation of the TCR reads was performed with the Decombinator software suite. For PS versus PT1 abundance plots, all samples were subsampled to the same number of TCRs (28,000). Expanded TCRs were defined as absent before sensitization and observed at least eight times at the 2-week time point. TCRdb ran its own pipeline on the public reads, namely fastp trimming at Q25 and MiXCR clone calling, and kept in-frame beta chains. When rows share a CDR3 protein, they turn into one entry using the most common DNA and genes. In this record, the V and J calls reflect TCRdb's handling and not the investigators' own analysis. The sample table shows about 350,000 distinct CDR3 sequences, and about 5% are seen once. The ten largest clonotypes hold 7% to 10% of the sample.

This clonotype was picked up many times. Its antigen is still unknown. Within one base of it there is no much larger clone, and no base qualities were kept. Sequenced material: whole blood, taken in connection with sensitization to the hapten diphenylcyclopropenone (DPC). The chain is assembled from TRBV4-1 and TRBJ1-1, with no reliable assignment of the D segment. The sequence derives from a woman aged 18-30 years with alopecia areata. Some clones in this sample may be carry-over from other donors' samples. CDR3 protein: CASSQGDQNTEAFF. The DNA is TGCGCCAGCAGCCAAGGGGATCAAAACACTGAAGCTTTCTTT.